A single sample is the source of the 32 T cell receptor beta chains below, sequenced in a study of cytomegalovirus exposure and HLA in healthy donors. The PCR contained 60 Vbeta and 13 Jbeta primers. TCRdb keeps only in-frame clones here, not all; method: immunoSEQ multiplex PCR. The sample carries over 65,000 clones, roughly two thirds recorded once. Sequenced: PBMCs. All receptors derive from a woman aged 45-65 years in good health and CMV-seropositive.

This clone was recorded a few times. This rearrangement joins TRBV19 to TRBJ1-6; weak D call: TRBD1 (6 bases). This CDR3 is built from 14 residues. The V and J ends lost 3 bases and 10 bases respectively, with 13 bases between them. Germline V gene sequence: CDR1 LNHDA, CDR2 SQIVND (reference sequence). The CDR3 region has the DNA TGTGCCAGTAGTATGTCGCAGGGGCGGTCACCCCTCCACTTT. Translated, it gives CASSMSQGRSPLHF.

The chain recombines TRBV7-2 with TRBJ2-4; TRBD2 matches at 9 bases. Looked up from germline, CDR1 is SGHTA and CDR2 is FQGNSA. Germline trimming cut 3 bases from V and 9 bases from J; bases unmatched to any gene: 12. The CDR3 totals 16 residues. In DNA, the CDR3 is TGTGCCAGCAGCTTCATGGCGGGGGGGCCAAGTAGCATTCAGTACTTC. It specifies CASSFMAGGPSSIQYF.

This clone was detected only once. The chain employs TRBV2 and TRBJ1-3, with D unclear. The CDR3 covers 12 residues. The V gene's germline CDR1 is SNHLY and CDR2 FYNNEI. V lost 6 bases to trimming and J lost 0 bases, with 3 bases between them. Here the CDR3 reads CASSLSGNTIYF. The CDR3 DNA follows: TGTGCCAGCAGCCTCTCTGGAAACACCATATATTTT.

This clone was counted between two and nine times. V and J are TRBV28 and TRBJ1-2; D is perhaps TRBD1 (6 bases). Between the trimmed V and J ends, which lost 1 base and 2 bases, there was a span of 8 bases. Germline V CDR1 and CDR2: MDHEN, SYDVKM. This CDR3 comprises 14 residues. The CDR3 nucleotides read TGTGCCAGCAGTTTATCAGGGGAGAACTATGGCTACACCTTC. Translating it yields CASSLSGENYGYTF.

This clone has a handful of counts. The rearrangement uses TRBV7-9 and TRBJ2-7; 9 nucleotides agree with TRBD2. V was clipped by 5 bases and J by 3 bases; unmatched bases: 5. CDR1 is SEHNR and CDR2 is FQNEAQ in the germline V gene (reference sequence). This CDR3 comprises 14 residues. Here the CDR3 DNA reads TGTGCCAGCAGCCTCGAGACTAGCGGCTACGAGCAGTACTTC. Translated: CASSLETSGYEQYF.

This clone was found a few times. The V gene is TRBV4-2, the J gene TRBJ1-6; 8 positions match TRBD1. Germline CDR1 reads LGHNA; CDR2 reads YNFKEQ. This CDR3 spans 14 amino acids. V lost 3 bases to trimming and J lost 8 bases; unmatched junction nucleotides: 3. In DNA, the CDR3 is TGTGCCAGCAGCCATCGACAGGGGTATTCACCCCTCCACTTT. This translates into CASSHRQGYSPLHF.

This chain connects TRBV5-6 to TRBJ2-7, with 8 bases that match TRBD1. Germline CDR1 and CDR2: SGHDT and YYEEEE. This CDR3 region has 14 residues. Unmatched junction bases numbered 4, after V lost 2 bases and J lost 3 bases. The CDR3 loop is CASSLGTGFYEQYV. CDR3 DNA sequence: TGTGCCAGCAGCTTAGGGACAGGATTCTACGAGCAGTACGTC.

The V gene is TRBV6-1, the J gene TRBJ2-7, with 7 nucleotides matching TRBD2. J lost 3 bases, V lost 4 bases, and 6 bases had no gene match. CDR1 is MNHNS and CDR2 is SASEGT in the germline V gene. This CDR3 is built from 14 residues. DNA of the CDR3: TGTGCCAGCAGTGCCCGGGGAGGGCGCTACGAGCAGTACGTC. It codes for CASSARGGRYEQYV.

V and J are TRBV7-7 and TRBJ2-7, with 8 bases matching TRBD1. This CDR3 is built from 14 residues. Germline V gene lookup returns CDR1 SSHAT and CDR2 FNYEAQ (reference sequence). The CDR3 nucleotides are TGTGCTAGCGGCGGAAGGACAGGGCGCGACGAGCAGTACGTC. Protein sequence: CASGGRTGRDEQYV.

The J gene is TRBJ2-2, the V gene TRBV9; D is undetermined. This CDR3 is 13 amino acids long. Trimming shortened V by 8 bases and J by 0 bases, and 8 bases separated the two germline ends. CDR1 and CDR2 (germline): SGDLS, YYNGEE. CDR3 sequence reads: CASLRTNTGELFF. CDR3 nucleotides: TGTGCCAGTCTTAGAACGAACACCGGGGAGCTGTTTTTT.

The DNA of the CDR3 is TGCGCCAGCAGCTTAGGGACCAGGGGGGCGAACACTGAAGCTTTCTTT. It specifies CASSLGTRGANTEAFF. The chain recombines TRBV5-1 with TRBJ1-1, with 7 positions matching TRBD1. CDR3 length: 16 residues. Germline CDR1 is SGHRS and CDR2 is YFSETQ. The V segment lost 2 bases and the J segment 1 base; nucleotides outside the gene matches: 8.

A few counts support this clone. The chain combines TRBV4-1 with TRBJ1-5; D remains ambiguous. The CDR3 spans 17 residues. The V gene's germline CDR1 is MGHRA and CDR2 YSYEKL. With 1 base removed from V and 1 base from J, the gap between germline ends came to 14 bases. CDR3 in amino acids: CASSQVPLLSSNQPQHF. Written as DNA, the CDR3 is TGCGCCAGCAGCCAAGTGCCGCTATTGTCAAGCAATCAGCCCCAGCATTTT.

The chain couples TRBV11-2 to TRBJ2-1, with TRBD2 matching over 7 bases. CDR1 and CDR2 (germline): SGHAT, FQNNGV. Trimming cost V 0 bases and J 2 bases; bases outside gene matches: 7. The CDR3 has 17 residues. As DNA, the CDR3 is TGTGCCAGCAGCTTAGATCTTGGGGGGGGAACCTACAATGAGCAGTTCTTC. Its translation: CASSLDLGGGTYNEQFF.

The chain has TRBV7-3 and TRBJ2-5, with 8 bases that match TRBD2. CDR3 length equals 16 residues. Germline V CDR1 and CDR2: SGHTA, FQGTGA. The ends lost 5 bases at V and 4 bases at J; junction bases unmatched: 12. CDR3 nucleotide sequence: TGTGCCAGCAGCCCATCCGCCGGGGGGGGGCGAGAGACCCAGTACTTC. As protein: CASSPSAGGGRETQYF.

This sequence joins TRBV6-1 and TRBJ2-7, with 14 bases matching TRBD2. Germline CDR1 is MNHNS and CDR2 is SASEGT. J was trimmed by 6 bases and V by 4 bases; bases with no gene match: 8. The CDR3 runs 16 residues. In nucleotides, the CDR3 is TGTGCCAGCAGTGGACTAGCGGGGGGGCCCCGCTCCGAGCAGTACGTC. Amino acid sequence: CASSGLAGGPRSEQYV.

The gene calls are TRBV5-6 and TRBJ2-5; D call uncertain. This CDR3 is 12 amino acids long. The germline V and J ends were trimmed by 6 bases and 2 bases, with 8 bases remaining between them. Per the germline V gene, CDR1 is SGHDT and CDR2 is YYEEEE. CDR3 amino acids: CASTGPQETQYF. The CDR3 nucleotides read TGTGCCAGCACAGGCCCTCAAGAGACCCAGTACTTC.

This clone was counted a few times. The V gene is TRBV9, the J gene TRBJ2-3, with TRBD2 matching over 7 bases. This CDR3 comprises 16 residues. Germline V lookup: CDR1 SGDLS, CDR2 YYNGEE. V gave up 5 bases and J gave up 0 bases; unmatched junction bases: 9. The CDR3 region is CASSGIAGSSTDTQYF. DNA for the CDR3: TGTGCCAGCAGTGGGATAGCGGGTTCTAGCACAGATACGCAGTATTTT.

This clone was picked up a small number of times. The genes are TRBV27 and TRBJ1-5; D remains ambiguous. The V end was cut by 3 bases, the J end by 1 base, with 7 bases between. CDR3 size: 14 residues. CDR1 MNHEY and CDR2 SMNVEV come from the germline V gene (reference sequence). The DNA for the CDR3 is TGTGCCAGCAGTTTCCACCAGAGCAATCAGCCCCAGCATTTT. Translated: CASSFHQSNQPQHF.

The chain has TRBV13 and TRBJ2-5, with a weak D call TRBD2 (5 bases). The V end was cut by 2 bases, the J end by 5 bases, with 12 bases between. Germline V gene sequence: CDR1 PRHDT, CDR2 FYEKMQ (reference sequence). This CDR3 comprises 14 residues. For the CDR3, the DNA is TGTGCCAGCAGCTTAAGAGGGCGCGGGGAGACCCAGTACTTC. Protein product: CASSLRGRGETQYF. Variable domain in full (rest from reference TRBV13 and TRBJ2-5): AAGVIQSPRHLIKEKRETATLKCYPIPRHDTVYWYQQGPGQDPQFLISFYEKMQSDKGSIPDRFSAQQFSDYHSELNMSSLELGDSALYFCASSLRGRGETQYFGPGTRLLVL.

In its sample, this clone was seen once. J is TRBJ1-2 and V is TRBV7-9; possible D gene TRBD1, 6 bases. The CDR3 has 12 residues. Germline V gene sequence: CDR1 SEHNR, CDR2 FQNEAQ (reference sequence). In DNA form, the CDR3 reads TGTTCCGGTACAGACAGGTTGGAGGGCTACACCTTC. Protein: CSGTDRLEGYTF.

The J gene is TRBJ2-3, the V gene TRBV11-2, with 13 bases matching TRBD2. Germline V gene sequence: CDR1 SGHAT, CDR2 FQNNGV. This CDR3 has 18 amino acids. The V and J ends lost 5 bases and 4 bases, in that order; junction bases with no gene match: 12. CDR3 protein: CASSARGLAGVGADTQYF. Here the CDR3 DNA reads TGTGCCAGCAGCGCCCGAGGACTAGCGGGGGTGGGGGCAGATACGCAGTATTTT. Combining the CDR3 with reference TRBV11-2 and TRBJ2-3 gives the whole variable domain EAGVAQSPRYKIIEKRQSVAFWCNPISGHATLYWYQQILGQGPKLLIQFQNNGVVDDSQLPKDRFSAERLKGVDSTLKIQPAKLEDSAVYLCASSARGLAGVGADTQYFGPGTRLTVL.

J is TRBJ1-1 and V is TRBV7-9; 7 bases are a match to TRBD1. Germline lookup yields CDR1 SEHNR and CDR2 FQNEAQ (reference sequence). This CDR3 is built from 14 residues. V shed 3 bases and J 1 base; nucleotides not matched to a gene: 2. As DNA, the CDR3 is TGTGCCAGCAGCTTGGGACAGACGAACACTGAAGCTTTCTTT. Residues: CASSLGQTNTEAFF.

Only one count was recorded for this clone. The junction differs from germline at one of its ends, possibly a read error. The gene calls are TRBV7-9 and TRBJ1-1; D is possibly TRBD1 (6 bases). This CDR3 has 16 amino acids. Germline CDR1 is SEHNR and CDR2 is FQNEAQ (reference sequence). Here the CDR3 reads CSSSLVGGRGNTEAFF. DNA for the CDR3: TGTTCCAGCAGCTTAGTTGGTGGCAGGGGGAACACTGAAGCTTTCTTT.

The genes are TRBV10-1 and TRBJ2-5; TRBD1 is a possible D gene (5 bases). V lost 0 bases and J 2 bases, leaving 10 bases between the germline ends. The CDR3 covers 15 residues. The V gene's germline CDR1 is WNHNN and CDR2 SYGVQD (reference sequence). CDR3 sequence (DNA): TGCGCCAGCAGTGAGTCCAGGGTTGGGCAAGAGACCCAGTACTTC. Amino acid sequence: CASSESRVGQETQYF.

This clone was counted only a few times. This chain uses TRBV4-1 with TRBJ1-2, with D tentatively TRBD1 (6 bases). The CDR3 extends over 16 amino acids. V was pared by 0 bases and J by 3 bases, with 14 bases between. Germline assignment: CDR1 MGHRA and CDR2 YSYEKL. The CDR3 reads CASSQDRGRGDYGYTF. CDR3 sequence (DNA): TGCGCCAGCAGCCAAGATCGGGGCAGGGGCGACTATGGCTACACCTTC.

This clone was recorded once. The rearrangement links TRBV7-9 to TRBJ2-3; 13 bases fit TRBD2. The ends lost 2 bases at V and 5 bases at J; junction bases unmatched: 13. This CDR3 is 19 amino acids long. Germline values: CDR1 SEHNR, CDR2 FQNEAQ (reference sequence). The CDR3 region is CASSLYSLGTSGVEDTQYF. The DNA of the CDR3 is TGTGCCAGCAGCTTATACTCCCTGGGGACTAGCGGGGTTGAAGATACGCAGTATTTT.

There are a few counts of this clone. This chain uses TRBV18 with TRBJ1-1; 8 bases are a match to TRBD1. Losses at the gene ends were 6 bases for V and 4 bases for J; bases not matched to a gene: 4. Germline values: CDR1 KGHSH, CDR2 LQKENI. This CDR3 spans 13 amino acids. Written as DNA, the CDR3 is TGTGCCAGCTCGTGGACAGGGACCACTGAAGCTTTCTTT. Translated, it gives CASSWTGTTEAFF. The full variable domain, completed using reference TRBV18 and TRBJ1-1, is NAGVMQNPRHLVRRRGQEARLRCSPMKGHSHVYWYRQLPEEGLKFMVYLQKENIIDESGMPKERFSAEFPKEGPSILRIQQVVRGDSAAYFCASSWTGTTEAFFGQGTRLTVV.

The V gene is TRBV5-1, the J gene TRBJ1-2; D is possibly TRBD1 (6 bases). V lost 0 bases and J lost 4, with 16 bases in between. The CDR3 loop spans 16 amino acids. Germline CDR1 and CDR2: SGHRS and YFSETQ. This CDR3 reads CASSLGGGNRAYGYTF. CDR3 DNA: TGCGCCAGCAGCTTGGGGGGGGGAAACAGGGCCTATGGCTACACCTTC.

The rearrangement uses TRBV25-1 and TRBJ1-4; TRBD1 is a possible D gene (6 bases). V lost 8 bases and J lost 0, with 16 bases in between. The CDR3 totals 16 residues. CDR1 is MGHDK and CDR2 is SYGVNS in the germline V gene. The CDR3 protein is CASEPFEGATNEKLFF. DNA for the CDR3: TGTGCCAGCGAGCCCTTTGAGGGGGCAACTAATGAAAAACTGTTTTTT.

This chain joins TRBV5-1 and TRBJ2-7, with D perhaps matching TRBD2 (5 bases). The CDR3 extends over 18 amino acids. The ends were cut back, 5 bases at V and 0 bases at J, with 24 bases in the middle. CDR1 and CDR2 from the germline V gene are SGHRS and YFSETQ. CDR3 sequence: CASSPGEMWRASSYEQYV. CDR3 coding DNA: TGCGCCAGCAGTCCGGGCGAGATGTGGCGGGCAAGCTCCTACGAGCAGTACGTC.

A few counts support this clone. V is TRBV28 and J is TRBJ1-4, with D possibly matching TRBD1 (5 bases). Germline V gene lookup returns CDR1 MDHEN and CDR2 SYDVKM. Trimming left V 5 bases short and J 5 bases short, with 9 bases between. The CDR3 totals 13 residues. Written as DNA, the CDR3 is TGTGCCAGCAGTCAGGGCCTAAATGAAAAACTGTTTTTT. Its protein product is CASSQGLNEKLFF.

This clone has just a few counts. The chain joins TRBV7-9 to TRBJ2-1; TRBD1 agrees at 11 bases. The V segment lost 5 bases and the J segment 8 bases; nucleotides outside the gene matches: 8. The CDR3 is made up of 15 amino acids. Germline lookup yields CDR1 SEHNR and CDR2 FQNEAQ (reference sequence). The CDR3 is CASSREGTGGYEQFF. In DNA form, the CDR3 reads TGTGCCAGCAGCCGAGAAGGGACAGGGGGTTATGAGCAGTTCTTC.